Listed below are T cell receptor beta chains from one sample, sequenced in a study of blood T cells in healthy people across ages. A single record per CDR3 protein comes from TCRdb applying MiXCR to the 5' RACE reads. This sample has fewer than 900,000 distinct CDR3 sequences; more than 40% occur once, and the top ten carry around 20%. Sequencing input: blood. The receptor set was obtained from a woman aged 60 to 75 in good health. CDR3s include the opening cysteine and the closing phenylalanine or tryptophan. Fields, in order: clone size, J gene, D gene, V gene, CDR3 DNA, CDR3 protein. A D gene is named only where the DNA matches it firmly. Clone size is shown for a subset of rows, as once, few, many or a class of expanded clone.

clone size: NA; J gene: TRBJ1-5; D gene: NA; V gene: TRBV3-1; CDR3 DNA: TGTGCCAGCAGCCTCGGAGGAGGTTCCTTTGTCAATCAGCCCCAGCATTTT; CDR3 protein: CASSLGGGSFVNQPQHF
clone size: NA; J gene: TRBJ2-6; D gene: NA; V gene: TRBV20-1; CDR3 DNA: TGCAGTGCCTCGCCGAGAGGGGTTTGGTCTGGGGCCAACGTCCTGACTTTC; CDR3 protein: CSASPRGVWSGANVLTF
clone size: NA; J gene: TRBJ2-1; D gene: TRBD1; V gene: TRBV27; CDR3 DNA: TGTGCCAGCAGAACGGGACAGGGGGAGGTGTTCTTC; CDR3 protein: CASRTGQGEVFF
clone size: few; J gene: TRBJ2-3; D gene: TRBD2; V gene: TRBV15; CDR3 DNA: TGTGCCACCAGCACGACCTCGGGGGGGTTTACAGATACGCAGTATTTT; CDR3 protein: CATSTTSGGFTDTQYF
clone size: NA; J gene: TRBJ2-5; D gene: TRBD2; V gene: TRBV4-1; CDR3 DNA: TGCGCCAGCAGCCAAGATCAGGGACTAGCGGGGGGCCTGTGGACGGAAGAGACCCAGTACTTC; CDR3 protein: CASSQDQGLAGGLWTEETQYF
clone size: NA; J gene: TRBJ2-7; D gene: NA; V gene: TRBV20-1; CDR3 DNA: TGCAGTGCCAGTGAACAGGGACCAAGAAGCGAGCAGTACTTC; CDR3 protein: CSASEQGPRSEQYF
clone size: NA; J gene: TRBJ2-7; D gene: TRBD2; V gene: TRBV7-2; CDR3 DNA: TGTGCCAGCAGCTTACAGCGGGAGAATAATGAGCAGTACTTC; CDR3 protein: CASSLQRENNEQYF
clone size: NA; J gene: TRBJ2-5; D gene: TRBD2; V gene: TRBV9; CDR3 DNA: TGTGCCAGCAGCGTAGTGGCGGGGGGCTACAATGAGCAGTACTTC; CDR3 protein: CASSVVAGGYNEQYF
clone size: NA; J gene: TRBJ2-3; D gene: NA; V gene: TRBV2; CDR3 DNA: TGTGCCGTTACGGGGCCGACCACAGATACGCAGTATTTT; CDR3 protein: CAVTGPTTDTQYF
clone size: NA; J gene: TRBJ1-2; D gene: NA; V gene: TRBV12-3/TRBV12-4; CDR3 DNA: TGTGCCAGCAGTTTATCAAGATCGGCTAACTATGGCTACACCTTC; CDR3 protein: CASSLSRSANYGYTF
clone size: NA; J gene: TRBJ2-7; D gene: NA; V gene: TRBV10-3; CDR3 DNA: TGTGCCATCAGTGACGACATCTCCTACTCCTACGAGCAGTACTTC; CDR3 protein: CAISDDISYSYEQYF
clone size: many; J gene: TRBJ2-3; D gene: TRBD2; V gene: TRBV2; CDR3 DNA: TGTGCCAGCAGTGGAGCGGGGGGCACAGATACGCAGTATTTT; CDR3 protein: CASSGAGGTDTQYF
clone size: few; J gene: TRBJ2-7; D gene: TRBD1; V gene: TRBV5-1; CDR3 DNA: TGCGCCAGCAGCTTGGGGACAGGGGTCATCTACGAGCAGTACTTC; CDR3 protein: CASSLGTGVIYEQYF
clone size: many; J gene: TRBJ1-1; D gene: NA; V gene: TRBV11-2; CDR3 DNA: TGTGCCAGCAGCCCCTCAAACACTGAAGCTTTCTTT; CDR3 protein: CASSPSNTEAFF
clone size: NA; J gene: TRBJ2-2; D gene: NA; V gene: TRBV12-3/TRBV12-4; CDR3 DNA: TGTGCCAGCAGTAAAATAACCGGGGAGCTGTTTTTT; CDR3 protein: CASSKITGELFF
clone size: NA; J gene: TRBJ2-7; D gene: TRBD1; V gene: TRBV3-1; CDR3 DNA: TGTGCCAGCAGCCCGAACAGGGGTACTTCCTACGAGCAGTACTTC; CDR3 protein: CASSPNRGTSYEQYF
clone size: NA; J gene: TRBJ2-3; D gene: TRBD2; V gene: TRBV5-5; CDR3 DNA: TGTGCCAGCAGCTTGGACCTAGCGGACACAGATACGCAGTATTTT; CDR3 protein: CASSLDLADTDTQYF